This is a list of T cell receptor beta chains from one sample in a study of CD8 T cells in ankylosing spondylitis. TCRdb re-derived calls from the 5' RACE reads in MiXCR, one entry per CDR3 protein. The repertoire consists of about 140,000 distinct CDR3 sequences, with around 7.9% occurring once and the leading ten covering about an eighth. Sequenced: blood, either unsorted or a sorted T cell fraction (not recorded which). Receptors were obtained from a female donor with ankylosing spondylitis or in good health (not recorded which). The CDR3 runs from the conserved cysteine through the conserved F or W. Each record gives: V gene, CDR3 length, D gene, J gene, clone size, CDR3 DNA, CDR3 protein. The D gene is left open where the match is weak. Size is stated for part of the rows, as once, few or many counts, or as a class when the clone is expanded.

v_gene: TRBV3-1
len: 18
d_gene: NA
j_gene: TRBJ2-1
abundance: NA
CDR3nt: TGTACCAGCAGTTTCTTCCTAGGGGGATTACCCTCCTACAATGAGCAGTTCTTC
CDR3aa: CTSSFFLGGLPSYNEQFF

v_gene: TRBV28
len: 16
d_gene: NA
j_gene: TRBJ1-2
abundance: NA
CDR3nt: TGTGCCAGCAGTCCCCAGAGGGTGGCCCCTATATATGGCTACACCTTC
CDR3aa: CASSPQRVAPIYGYTF

v_gene: TRBV14
len: 14
d_gene: NA
j_gene: TRBJ1-2
abundance: many
CDR3nt: TGTGCCAGCAGCTTACAGGGCACTCTTTATGGCTACACCTTC
CDR3aa: CASSLQGTLYGYTF

v_gene: TRBV11-2
len: 13
d_gene: NA
j_gene: TRBJ1-2
abundance: few
CDR3nt: TGTGCCAGCAGCTTAGAACATCTCTATGGCTACACCTTC
CDR3aa: CASSLEHLYGYTF

v_gene: TRBV24-1
len: 16
d_gene: TRBD1
j_gene: TRBJ2-1
abundance: many
CDR3nt: TGTGCCACCAGTGATCCAACAGGGGTCTCCTACAATGAGCAGTTCTTC
CDR3aa: CATSDPTGVSYNEQFF

v_gene: TRBV5-1
len: 14
d_gene: TRBD2
j_gene: TRBJ2-7
abundance: many
CDR3nt: TGCGCCAGCAGGAGGACTAGCGGGTCATACGAGCAGTACTTC
CDR3aa: CASRRTSGSYEQYF

v_gene: TRBV20-1
len: 11
d_gene: NA
j_gene: TRBJ1-6
abundance: NA
CDR3nt: TGCAGTGCTAGAGGGTCGACCACCCTCCACTTT
CDR3aa: CSARGSTTLHF

v_gene: TRBV4-1
len: 16
d_gene: NA
j_gene: TRBJ2-3
abundance: many
CDR3nt: TGCGCCAGCAGCCCCCTCCGGGCTAGGATCACTGATACGCAGTATTTT
CDR3aa: CASSPLRARITDTQYF

v_gene: TRBV20-1
len: 15
d_gene: TRBD2
j_gene: TRBJ2-2
abundance: many
CDR3nt: TGCAGTGTTCTAGCGGGGGGGCCGGGCACCGGGGAGCTGTTTTTT
CDR3aa: CSVLAGGPGTGELFF

v_gene: TRBV25-1
len: 12
d_gene: NA
j_gene: TRBJ1-1
abundance: many
CDR3nt: TGTGCCAGCCGGGACAAGAACACTGAAGCTTTCTTT
CDR3aa: CASRDKNTEAFF

v_gene: TRBV5-5
len: 14
d_gene: TRBD1
j_gene: TRBJ1-2
abundance: many
CDR3nt: TGTGCCAGCAGCCGGACAGGGGCTGGCTATGGCTACACCTTC
CDR3aa: CASSRTGAGYGYTF

v_gene: TRBV29-1
len: 14
d_gene: NA
j_gene: TRBJ1-1
abundance: many
CDR3nt: TGCAGCGTTGAGAGGGCTACTATGAACACTGAAGCTTTCTTT
CDR3aa: CSVERATMNTEAFF

v_gene: TRBV29-1
len: 13
d_gene: NA
j_gene: TRBJ1-1
abundance: NA
CDR3nt: TGCAGCGTTTCCGAAGGGGGGTACGGCGGAGCTTTCTTT
CDR3aa: CSVSEGGYGGAFF

v_gene: TRBV11-2
len: 15
d_gene: TRBD2
j_gene: TRBJ2-1
abundance: few
CDR3nt: TGTGCCAGCAGCCCTCGACTAGCCCCTGGCAATGAGCAGTTCTTC
CDR3aa: CASSPRLAPGNEQFF

v_gene: TRBV10-2
len: 10
d_gene: NA
j_gene: TRBJ1-1
abundance: many
CDR3nt: TGCGCCAGCAAGGGGTCTGAAGCTTTCTTT
CDR3aa: CASKGSEAFF

v_gene: TRBV7-9
len: 16
d_gene: NA
j_gene: TRBJ2-3
abundance: few
CDR3nt: TGTGCCAGCAGCTATCCGACAGGTGGATTGACAGATACGCAGTATTTT
CDR3aa: CASSYPTGGLTDTQYF

v_gene: TRBV5-1
len: 15
d_gene: NA
j_gene: TRBJ2-6
abundance: few
CDR3nt: TGCGCCAGCAGCTTTGAGGGCTCTGGGGCCAACGTCCTGACTTTC
CDR3aa: CASSFEGSGANVLTF

v_gene: TRBV5-1
len: 18
d_gene: TRBD2
j_gene: TRBJ2-5
abundance: many
CDR3nt: TGCGCCAGCAGCCCGGGAAGGCTAGCGGGGGACCTCCAAGAGACCCAGTACTTC
CDR3aa: CASSPGRLAGDLQETQYF

v_gene: TRBV5-1
len: 15
d_gene: NA
j_gene: TRBJ1-6
abundance: many
CDR3nt: TGCGCCAGCAGCCCCACCCTGAGTGTAGGATCACCCCTCCACTTT
CDR3aa: CASSPTLSVGSPLHF

v_gene: TRBV12-3/TRBV12-4
len: 14
d_gene: NA
j_gene: TRBJ2-3
abundance: NA
CDR3nt: TGTGCCAGCAGACAGGGCAGTAGCACAGATACGCAGTATTTT
CDR3aa: CASRQGSSTDTQYF

v_gene: TRBV12-3/TRBV12-4
len: 12
d_gene: NA
j_gene: TRBJ2-5
abundance: many
CDR3nt: TGTGCCAGCAGCAGCGGGTCAGTGACCCAGTACTTC
CDR3aa: CASSSGSVTQYF

v_gene: TRBV7-2
len: 12
d_gene: TRBD2
j_gene: TRBJ2-5
abundance: few
CDR3nt: TGTGCCAGCGGGAGGGTTAAAGAGACCCAGTACTTC
CDR3aa: CASGRVKETQYF

v_gene: TRBV24-1
len: 13
d_gene: NA
j_gene: TRBJ2-1
abundance: many
CDR3nt: TGTGCCACCAGTTCGGTCTCCTACAATGAGCAGTTCTTC
CDR3aa: CATSSVSYNEQFF

v_gene: TRBV30
len: 13
d_gene: NA
j_gene: TRBJ1-1
abundance: many
CDR3nt: TGTGCCTGGAGTGTATCCTACCACACTGAAGCTTTCTTT
CDR3aa: CAWSVSYHTEAFF

v_gene: TRBV7-2
len: 13
d_gene: NA
j_gene: TRBJ1-4
abundance: many
CDR3nt: TGTGCCAGCAGAGGGGGTCCCTATGAAAAACTGTTTTTT
CDR3aa: CASRGGPYEKLFF

v_gene: TRBV5-1
len: 13
d_gene: NA
j_gene: TRBJ1-3
abundance: many
CDR3nt: TGCGCCAGCAGCCCATCCTCTGGAAACACCATATATTTT
CDR3aa: CASSPSSGNTIYF

v_gene: TRBV4-1
len: 15
d_gene: TRBD1
j_gene: TRBJ2-1
abundance: many
CDR3nt: TGCGCCAGCAGGTCTCCCGGGACAGGAAACAATGAGCAGTTCTTC
CDR3aa: CASRSPGTGNNEQFF

v_gene: TRBV4-2
len: 16
d_gene: TRBD1
j_gene: TRBJ1-2
abundance: many
CDR3nt: TGTGCCAGCAGCCAAGCTCAAGGACAGGAAAGTGGAGGCTACACCTTC
CDR3aa: CASSQAQGQESGGYTF